This is a list of T cell receptor beta chains from one sample in a study of patients and donors after allogeneic stem cell transplantation. TCRdb reanalysed the RT-PCR reads using MiXCR and keeps one entry per CDR3 protein. The sample gives 200,000 to 250,000 distinct CDR3 sequences, 14% of which show up once; approximately 10% is in the top ten. Material: blood, either unsorted or a sorted T cell fraction (not recorded which). These receptors were obtained from a human donor who was either an allogeneic HSCT recipient or a stem cell or donor lymphocyte infusion donor (not recorded which). It is not recorded whose cells these are; they may come from a transplant donor. CDR3s include the opening cysteine and the closing phenylalanine or tryptophan. Each record gives: D gene, V gene, clone size, J gene, CDR3 DNA, CDR3 protein. A D gene is named only where the DNA matches it firmly. Not every row has a clone size; where given, it reads once, few, many or a size class.

TRBD2	TRBV20-1	few	TRBJ2-1	TGCAGTGCTAGCGGGGGACTAGTCTATGGTGAGCAGTTCTTC	CSASGGLVYGEQFF
.	TRBV20-1	few	TRBJ1-1	TGCAGTGCCGAAACGACGTATGAAGCTTTCTTT	CSAETTYEAFF
.	TRBV6-1	few	TRBJ1-5	TGTGCCAGCAGTGGAATAAACAGGAATCAGCCCCAGCATTTT	CASSGINRNQPQHF
TRBD2	TRBV5-6	few	TRBJ2-1	TGTGCCAGCAGCCACTTGCAGGGAGCGGGAGAGCAGTTCTTC	CASSHLQGAGEQFF
.	TRBV20-1	.	TRBJ1-5	TGCAGTGCTGAACCGCCCGATCCGGGGAATCAGCCCCAGCATTTT	CSAEPPDPGNQPQHF
.	TRBV7-3	few	TRBJ1-1	TGTGCCAGCAGCGTAAGACAGTCCACTGAAGCTTTCTTT	CASSVRQSTEAFF
.	TRBV12-3/TRBV12-4	many	TRBJ1-1	TGTGCCAGCAGTTTAACGAACACTGAAGCTTTCTTT	CASSLTNTEAFF
.	TRBV20-1	.	TRBJ2-3	TGCAGTGCCGGCGCATTCCCCGCGACAGATACGCAGTATTTT	CSAGAFPATDTQYF
TRBD2	TRBV5-1	few	TRBJ2-5	TGCGCCAGCAGCTTGGGTGGCGGGGGGCCACGGGAGACCCAGTACTTC	CASSLGGGGPRETQYF
.	TRBV28	few	TRBJ2-7	TGTGCCAGCAGTTTAACGGGGCAGGGCTCCTACGAGCAGTACTTC	CASSLTGQGSYEQYF
.	TRBV2	few	TRBJ2-5	TGTGCCAGCAGGACACTCCAAGAGACCCAGTACTTC	CASRTLQETQYF
.	TRBV6-2/TRBV6-3	many	TRBJ1-2	TGTGCCAGCAGTTACGTCATGGGCCTCCTGGGGAACTATGGCTACACCTTC	CASSYVMGLLGNYGYTF
.	TRBV12-3/TRBV12-4	many	TRBJ1-6	TGTGCCAGCAGTTTAGATGGACGGTATAATTCACCCCTCCACTTT	CASSLDGRYNSPLHF
.	TRBV20-1	.	TRBJ1-6	TGCAGTGCTAGAATCCAGGGAGGCTCCTATAATTCACCCCTCCACTTT	CSARIQGGSYNSPLHF
.	TRBV21-1	.	TRBJ2-7	TGTGCCAGCAGCACCTTCCCCCCCTGGCGGGAGCCATCCTACGAGCAGTACTTC	CASSTFPPWREPSYEQYF
.	TRBV7-6	.	TRBJ2-1	TGTGCCAGCAGCGCCCTTTCATCGGTGGATGAGCAGTTCTTC	CASSALSSVDEQFF
.	TRBV6-1	few	TRBJ1-3	TGTGCCAGCAGTGCGGACAGCCTCTTCTCTGGAAACACCATATATTTT	CASSADSLFSGNTIYF
.	TRBV12-3/TRBV12-4	.	TRBJ2-1	TGTGCCAGCAGCCTGGGGGTCGCGTTGTCGTCCTACAATGAGCAGTTCTTC	CASSLGVALSSYNEQFF
.	TRBV6-2/TRBV6-3	.	TRBJ2-3	TGTGCCAGCAGCTCTGGGACCGGAGATACGCAGTATTTT	CASSSGTGDTQYF
TRBD1	TRBV12-3/TRBV12-4	.	TRBJ1-6	TGTGCCAGCAACCGACAGGGGGTAGGGTCACCCCTCCACTTT	CASNRQGVGSPLHF
.	TRBV5-1	many	TRBJ2-2	TGCGCCAGCAGCTTGGGGAGGAGCACCGGGGAGCTGTTTTTT	CASSLGRSTGELFF
.	TRBV15	few	TRBJ1-5	TGTGCCACCAGCAGGGGGGGAAGCAATCAGCCCCAGCATTTT	CATSRGGSNQPQHF
.	TRBV1	.	TRBJ2-3	TGCACCAGCAGCCTTTTCGGGGGGCGAAGCACAGATACGCAGTATTTT	CTSSLFGGRSTDTQYF
TRBD2	TRBV5-1	many	TRBJ2-5	TGCGCCAGCAGCTTGGTCGGGGGGCAAGAGACCCAGTACTTC	CASSLVGGQETQYF
TRBD2	TRBV6-5	.	TRBJ2-2	TGTGCCAGCAGTTACGGAACAGCTAGCGGGAGCACCGGGGAGCTGTTTTTT	CASSYGTASGSTGELFF
.	TRBV7-3	.	TRBJ1-1	TGTGCCAGCAGCCCGCGGACTCTCATTGAAGCTTTCTTT	CASSPRTLIEAFF
TRBD2	TRBV5-1	few	TRBJ2-2	TGCGCCAGCAGCGACGGCGGGGGGTTTAGGGCCGGGGAGCTGTTTTTT	CASSDGGGFRAGELFF
TRBD2	TRBV3-1	many	TRBJ2-3	TGTGCCAGCAGCCTCGTCCTAGCGGGAGGGCCTGGCACAGATACGCAGTATTTT	CASSLVLAGGPGTDTQYF
TRBD1	TRBV6-1	.	TRBJ1-5	TGTGCCAGCAACGACAGGGCAGGTCAGCCCCAGCATTTT	CASNDRAGQPQHF
TRBD1	TRBV5-1	many	TRBJ2-3	TGCGCCAGCAATATCTACAGGGGAGGCACAGATACGCAGTATTTT	CASNIYRGGTDTQYF
TRBD2	TRBV12-5	many	TRBJ2-3	TGTGCTAGTGGTCGTAGCGGGGAATACACAGATACGCAGTATTTT	CASGRSGEYTDTQYF
.	TRBV13	few	TRBJ1-4	TGTGCCAGCAGCTTCGGGGGGCGCAGTGAAAAACTGTTTTTT	CASSFGGRSEKLFF
.	TRBV2	many	TRBJ1-4	TGTGCCAGCATTAGGGGGACTAATGAAAAACTGTTTTTT	CASIRGTNEKLFF
TRBD2	TRBV5-6	.	TRBJ2-5	TGTGCCAGCAGACCCGGACTAGCGGGAGTTGAGACCCAGTACTTC	CASRPGLAGVETQYF
.	TRBV5-1	few	TRBJ2-1	TGCGCCAGCAGCCCGTGGGGACCCACTGCCTCCTACAATGAGCAGTTCTTC	CASSPWGPTASYNEQFF
.	TRBV15	.	TRBJ2-7	TGTGCCACCAGCGGAGGGTACTACGAGCAGTACTTC	CATSGGYYEQYF
.	TRBV7-2	.	TRBJ1-6	TGTGCCAGCAGCTCCGACTGGGATTCACCCCTCCACTTT	CASSSDWDSPLHF
.	TRBV21-1	.	TRBJ2-2	TGTGCCAGCCTCGGGCCAATTCTCACCGGGGAGCTGTTTTTT	CASLGPILTGELFF
TRBD1	TRBV27	few	TRBJ2-5	TGTGCCAGCAGTTTATCAGGACAGGGCTGGGCCCAGTACTTC	CASSLSGQGWAQYF
.	TRBV25-1	many	TRBJ1-1	TGTGCCAGCCAGGGTCACACTGAAGCTTTCTTT	CASQGHTEAFF
.	TRBV9	.	TRBJ2-6	TGTGCCAGCAGCGTAGGTAGGACCCCGGGGTCTGGGGCCAACGTCCTGACTTTC	CASSVGRTPGSGANVLTF
.	TRBV7-2	.	TRBJ1-6	TGTGCCAGCAGGGGCGGGGGTAGGGATTCACCCCTCCACTTT	CASRGGGRDSPLHF
.	TRBV25-1	many	TRBJ2-7	TGTGCCAGCAGTGAGGGGACCTGGACGACTTACTTC	CASSEGTWTTYF
TRBD2	TRBV7-3	.	TRBJ2-2	TGTGCCAGCAGCGTCACCGGGACTAGCGGGGGCACCGGGGAGCTGTTTTTT	CASSVTGTSGGTGELFF
.	TRBV4-2	many	TRBJ1-1	TGTGCCAGCAGCCAAGCGGGCGGGGGAGGAGTCGGGGCGAACACTGAAGCTTTCTTT	CASSQAGGGGVGANTEAFF